This TCR beta chain was identified during a study of Tregs in tolerant kidney transplant recipients. Regarding the study as a whole: The small number of patients limits these findings pending further validation.

The data were produced by immunoSEQ multiplex PCR, yet TCRdb's version contains in-frame clones alone and is incomplete. The profile covers roughly 250,000 clones, with 65% to 85% appearing a single time and 0.64% taken by the ten largest. With regard to this clone: Its specificity is not known.

Trimming took 4 bases from V and 5 from J; bases not matched to a gene: 7. In germline, CDR1 is KGHSH, CDR2 LQKENI. CDR3 length: 14 residues. The chain uses TRBV18 and TRBJ1-1, with 7 bases that match TRBD1. Material for sequencing was CD4+ T cells from blood. The sequence was obtained from a human donor in good health. DNA for the CDR3: TGTGCCAGCTCACAACTCACAGGGGATACTGAAGCTTTCTTT. It encodes CASSQLTGDTEAFF.